This is a list of T cell receptor beta chains from one sample in a study of metastatic and nonmetastatic thyroid tumors. TCRdb re-clonotyped the PCR reads via MiXCR. The sample holds tens of thousands of clones, around a fifth seen once. The source material was blood. The receptors here all came from a male donor with papillary thyroid cancer or a benign thyroid nodule (not recorded which). Some clones in this sample may be carry-over from other donors' samples. CDR3s include the opening cysteine and the closing phenylalanine or tryptophan. The D gene is left open where the match is weak. Rows may omit the clone size; those that give it use once, few, many or a size class.

TRBJ2-3 14 many TRBV6-1 TRBD2 CASRGLAGVDTQYF TGTGCCAGCAGGGGACTAGCGGGAGTAGATACGCAGTATTTT
TRBJ1-1 16 - TRBV28 TRBD1 CASSSFRGRSNTEAFF TGTGCCAGCAGTTCCTTTAGGGGGCGCTCGAACACTGAAGCTTTCTTT
TRBJ1-2 13 medium-sized TRBV6-1 TRBD1 CASSTGTGSGYTF TGTGCCAGCAGTACCGGGACAGGGAGCGGCTACACCTTC
TRBJ1-5 13 many TRBV30 - CAWTRGHNQPQHF TGTGCCTGGACCCGGGGCCATAATCAGCCCCAGCATTTT
TRBJ2-7 16 medium-sized TRBV7-8 - CASRLTSGGVTYEQYF TGTGCCAGCAGGCTCACATCAGGGGGGGTTACCTACGAGCAGTACTTC
TRBJ1-5 19 medium-sized TRBV20-1 TRBD1 CSANPFRDRGLSNNQPQHF TGCAGTGCTAACCCTTTCCGGGACAGGGGGCTTTCTAACAATCAGCCCCAGCATTTT
TRBJ1-5 15 - TRBV20-1 TRBD1 CSAPRDRVFNQPQHF TGCAGTGCTCCCCGAGACAGGGTCTTCAATCAGCCCCAGCATTTT
TRBJ2-3 16 - TRBV5-6 TRBD2 CASSLEGGCVTDTQYF TGTGCCAGCAGCTTGGAGGGAGGGTGCGTCACAGATACGCAGTATTTT
TRBJ1-5 16 many TRBV18 - CASSPPLSGGNQPQHF TGTGCCAGCTCACCACCGCTATCGGGGGGCAATCAGCCCCAGCATTTT
TRBJ2-3 13 few TRBV19 - CASNYLGVDTQYF TGTGCCAGTAATTATCTGGGGGTCGATACTCAGTATTTT
TRBJ2-3 13 - TRBV6-1 TRBD2 CASIPGGRNTQYF TGTGCCAGCATACCCGGGGGGAGAAATACGCAGTATTTT
TRBJ1-4 15 many TRBV9 TRBD1 CASSVRTGNNEKLFF TGTGCCAGCAGCGTCCGGACAGGCAATAATGAAAAACTGTTTTTT
TRBJ1-5 16 many TRBV6-1 TRBD1 CASIRDQGGGDRPQHF TGTGCCAGCATCAGGGATCAGGGGGGTGGGGATCGGCCCCAGCATTTT
TRBJ1-1 16 many TRBV19 - CASSQGRGGVHTEAFF TGTGCCAGTAGCCAAGGGAGGGGCGGAGTCCACACTGAAGCTTTCTTT
TRBJ2-3 15 medium-sized TRBV6-1 TRBD1 CASSPRQGTTDTQYF TGTGCCAGCAGCCCCAGACAGGGCACCACAGATACGCAGTATTTT
TRBJ2-3 17 - TRBV5-1 TRBD2 CASSPRLAGVRTDTQYF TGCGCCAGCAGCCCAAGACTAGCGGGGGTGAGGACAGATACGCAGTATTTT
TRBJ1-3 14 medium-sized TRBV6-1 - CASSPFSSGNTIYF TGTGCCAGCAGCCCATTCTCCTCTGGAAACACCATATATTTT
TRBJ2-7 15 many TRBV19 - CASSIIPGRWDEQYF TGTGCCAGTAGTATAATTCCCGGGAGATGGGACGAGCAGTACTTC
TRBJ2-5 14 few TRBV30 TRBD1 CAWSWPGGADTQYF TGTGCCTGGAGTTGGCCAGGGGGCGCGGATACCCAGTACTTC
TRBJ2-7 13 many TRBV14 - CASSQEASARSYF TGTGCCAGCAGCCAAGAGGCTAGCGCAAGATCTTACTTC
TRBJ1-1 16 many TRBV7-6 - CASSLGVNREVAEAFF TGTGCCAGCAGCTTAGGGGTGAATAGGGAGGTAGCTGAAGCTTTCTTT
TRBJ2-4 13 - TRBV20-1 - CSAPPGVKNIQYF TGCAGTGCTCCTCCGGGCGTTAAAAACATTCAGTACTTC
TRBJ1-5 16 medium-sized TRBV6-1 - CASSLGIGVANQPQHF TGTGCCAGCAGTTTGGGTATCGGGGTAGCTAATCAGCCCCAGCATTTT
TRBJ2-7 15 - TRBV5-1 - CASSRGSGERREQYF TGCGCCAGCAGTCGGGGGTCTGGGGAGCGCCGCGAGCAGTACTTC
TRBJ1-1 16 few TRBV6-1 TRBD1 CASGVGTAFSHTEAFF TGTGCCAGCGGTGTGGGGACAGCCTTTTCCCACACTGAAGCTTTCTTT
TRBJ2-7 13 - TRBV5-8 - CASSVQGGYEQYF TGTGCCAGCAGCGTCCAGGGAGGATACGAGCAGTACTTC
TRBJ2-5 13 many TRBV5-6 - CASSFKEGETQYF TGTGCCAGCAGCTTCAAGGAGGGAGAGACCCAGTACTTC
TRBJ1-2 12 many TRBV29-1 TRBD1 CSCDRGLRDYTF TGCAGCTGTGACAGGGGGCTCAGAGATTACACCTTC